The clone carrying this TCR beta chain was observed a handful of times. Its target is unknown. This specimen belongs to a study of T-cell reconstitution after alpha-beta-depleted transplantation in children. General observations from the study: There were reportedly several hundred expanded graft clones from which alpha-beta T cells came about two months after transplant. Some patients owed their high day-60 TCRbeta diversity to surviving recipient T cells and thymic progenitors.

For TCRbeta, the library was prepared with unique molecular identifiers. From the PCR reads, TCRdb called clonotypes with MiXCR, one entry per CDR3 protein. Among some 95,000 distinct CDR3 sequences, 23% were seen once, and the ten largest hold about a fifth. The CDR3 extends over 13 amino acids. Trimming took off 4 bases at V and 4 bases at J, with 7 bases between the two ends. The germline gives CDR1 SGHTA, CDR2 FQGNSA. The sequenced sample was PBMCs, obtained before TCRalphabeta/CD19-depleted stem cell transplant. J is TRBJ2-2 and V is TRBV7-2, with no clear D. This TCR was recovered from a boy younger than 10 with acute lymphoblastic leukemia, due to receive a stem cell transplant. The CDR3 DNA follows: TGTGCCAGCAGCTCGACCCGCACCGGGGAGCTGTTTTTT. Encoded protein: CASSSTRTGELFF.